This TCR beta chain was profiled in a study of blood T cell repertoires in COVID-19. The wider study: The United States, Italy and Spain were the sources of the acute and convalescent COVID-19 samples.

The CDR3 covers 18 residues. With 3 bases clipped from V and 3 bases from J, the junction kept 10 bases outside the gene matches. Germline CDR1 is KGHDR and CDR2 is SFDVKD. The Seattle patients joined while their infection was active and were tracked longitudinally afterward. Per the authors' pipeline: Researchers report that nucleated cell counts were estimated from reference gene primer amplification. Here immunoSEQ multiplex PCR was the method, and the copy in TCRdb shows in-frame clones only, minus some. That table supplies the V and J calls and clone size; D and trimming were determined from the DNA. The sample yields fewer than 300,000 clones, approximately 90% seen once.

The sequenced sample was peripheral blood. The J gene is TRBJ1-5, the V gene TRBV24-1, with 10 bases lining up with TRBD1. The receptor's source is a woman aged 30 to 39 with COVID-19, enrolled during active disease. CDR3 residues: CATSDGTGTGAPNQPQHF. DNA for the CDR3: TGTGCCACCAGTGATGGGACCGGGACAGGGGCGCCCAATCAGCCCCAGCATTTT.